Listed below are T cell receptor beta chains from one sample, sequenced in a study of graft-versus-host responses after intestinal transplantation. Their target antigens are unknown. Profiled with immunoSEQ multiplex PCR; TCRdb holds only in-frame clones, not every one. The table includes 80,000 to 100,000 clones, 85% to 90% detected once. Sequenced material: unstimulated CD4+ T cells sorted from spleen or lymph node cells, taken before intestinal transplant. These TCRs come from a human donor who received an intestinal transplant. Each CDR3 is given with its conserved first and last residue. A D gene is named only where the DNA matches it firmly. Not all rows give a size; the values are once, few, many and, for expanded clones, a class.

CDR3 DNA: TGTGCCAGCAGTTTAGCGGGGGCCTCAGATACGCAGTATTTT
CDR3 protein: CASSLAGASDTQYF
clone size: -
V gene: TRBV6-5
D gene: TRBD2
J gene: TRBJ2-3

CDR3 DNA: TGTGCCAGCAGCTTAGCGTCTAGCGGGGGGTCACTAGATACGCAGTATTTT
CDR3 protein: CASSLASSGGSLDTQYF
clone size: once
V gene: TRBV7-8
D gene: TRBD2
J gene: TRBJ2-3

CDR3 DNA: TGTGCCATCAAACCCCCACAGGGGAGCACAGATACGCAGTATTTT
CDR3 protein: CAIKPPQGSTDTQYF
clone size: -
V gene: TRBV10-3
D gene: TRBD1
J gene: TRBJ2-3

CDR3 DNA: TGCGCCAGCAGCCTAAACGGACAGTCCTACTATGGCTACACCTTC
CDR3 protein: CASSLNGQSYYGYTF
clone size: -
V gene: TRBV5-1
D gene: -
J gene: TRBJ1-2

CDR3 DNA: TGTGCCAGCAGCCCAATAGGCCGGAGTGAAAAACTGTTTTTT
CDR3 protein: CASSPIGRSEKLFF
clone size: -
V gene: TRBV11-2
D gene: -
J gene: TRBJ1-4

CDR3 DNA: TGTGCCACCAGCAGCATTAAGGGGTACGGGCAGCCCCAGCATTTT
CDR3 protein: CATSSIKGYGQPQHF
clone size: -
V gene: TRBV15
D gene: -
J gene: TRBJ1-5

CDR3 DNA: TGTGCCAGCAAGGACAGGGCTTTAGCTGGGGCCAACGTCCTGACTTTC
CDR3 protein: CASKDRALAGANVLTF
clone size: -
V gene: TRBV2
D gene: TRBD1
J gene: TRBJ2-6

CDR3 DNA: TGCGCCAGCAGCCTGGTAGCGGCGGAGGGAGAGACCCAGTACTTC
CDR3 protein: CASSLVAAEGETQYF
clone size: -
V gene: TRBV5-1
D gene: -
J gene: TRBJ2-5

CDR3 DNA: TGTGCCAGCAGCTTATCTAGCGCTGGCACAGATACGCAGTATTTT
CDR3 protein: CASSLSSAGTDTQYF
clone size: -
V gene: TRBV7-6
D gene: -
J gene: TRBJ2-3

CDR3 DNA: TGTGCCAGCAGTGAACAGTTTCAGCCCCAGCATTTT
CDR3 protein: CASSEQFQPQHF
clone size: -
V gene: TRBV2
D gene: -
J gene: TRBJ1-5

CDR3 DNA: TGCGCCAGCGGCAGGGACAGCTTGGAAGAGACCCAGTACTTC
CDR3 protein: CASGRDSLEETQYF
clone size: -
V gene: TRBV5-1
D gene: TRBD1
J gene: TRBJ2-5

CDR3 DNA: TGTGCCAGCAGTAGAAGGGGTGGGAACACTGAAGCTTTCTTT
CDR3 protein: CASSRRGGNTEAFF
clone size: few
V gene: TRBV2
D gene: -
J gene: TRBJ1-1

CDR3 DNA: TGCGCCAGCAGTCAGGTTGGAAACACTGAAGCTTTCTTT
CDR3 protein: CASSQVGNTEAFF
clone size: -
V gene: TRBV10-1
D gene: -
J gene: TRBJ1-1

CDR3 DNA: TGTGCCAGCAGTTACTCTGCAGGCCCCCTGGTAGATACGCAGTATTTT
CDR3 protein: CASSYSAGPLVDTQYF
clone size: -
V gene: TRBV6-5
D gene: -
J gene: TRBJ2-3